The clone carrying this TCR beta chain occurred a few times. Its antigen is as yet unknown. Primers included in the PCR were 60 Vbeta and 13 Jbeta primers. TCRdb's copy holds only in-frame clones and misses some; the assay was immunoSEQ multiplex PCR. The table has fewer than 200,000 clones, over 70% seen once. The source of the sample is a study of cytomegalovirus exposure and HLA in healthy donors. Findings and limits, study-wide: Most likely, a cluster of highly shared sequence variants arose as a sequencing artifact. Later analysis associated a missense DCLRE1C variant with TCR beta V- and J-gene trimming. A later analysis showed that HLA-associated TCR beta chains had undergone more clonal expansion than equally common others. Near-uniform donor sequencing depth was presumed by presence/absence analyses.

From germline, CDR1 is MNHNS and CDR2 SASEGT. V shed 1 base and J shed 9 bases, with 12 bases lying between them. The CDR3 is 13 amino acids. J is TRBJ1-2 and V is TRBV6-1; a weak D match, TRBD1 (5 bases). The sequence was collected from a man younger than 30 in good health and CMV-seropositive. Sequencing input: PBMCs. In DNA, the CDR3 is TGTGCCAGCAGTGAAGGGGGCTTACCTCGCTACACCTTC. Protein: CASSEGGLPRYTF.